Listed below are T cell receptor beta chains from one sample, sequenced in a study of T cell responses to AZD1222 COVID-19 vaccine. Some clones are missing from TCRdb's copy, which holds only in-frame ones; the method was immunoSEQ multiplex PCR. There are under 150,000 clones in the sample; 92% occur only once, and about 3% lies in the top ten. The sequenced sample was peripheral blood, obtained on day 0 of AZD1222 vaccination. These TCRs come from an adult in good health. Both conserved end residues are part of each CDR3. Fields, in order: J gene, D gene, CDR3 length, clone size, V gene, CDR3 DNA, CDR3 protein. The D gene is left open where the match is weak. Clone size is given for some rows only: seen once, a few or many times, or a class if the clone is expanded.

J: TRBJ2-1
D: .
length: 14
size: .
V: TRBV19
DNA: TGTGCCAGTAGTATAGACCCTGGGCGGGAAGAGCAGTTCTTC
CDR3: CASSIDPGREEQFF

J: TRBJ1-1
D: .
length: 12
size: .
V: TRBV15
DNA: TGTGCCACCAGCAGAGATGGGGACGGGGCTTTCTTT
CDR3: CATSRDGDGAFF

J: TRBJ2-7
D: .
length: 15
size: .
V: TRBV6-6
DNA: TGTGCCAGCTCTGATTCCGTGAGACCCACCTACGAGCAGTACTTC
CDR3: CASSDSVRPTYEQYF

J: TRBJ2-1
D: .
length: 15
size: once
V: TRBV5-1
DNA: TGCGCCAGCAGCTTGGTCTCTACGGGGGCTAATGAGCAGTTCTTC
CDR3: CASSLVSTGANEQFF

J: TRBJ1-4
D: TRBD1
length: 16
size: .
V: TRBV14
DNA: TGTGCCAGCAGCCGAATCAGGGGGCTGGTTAATGAAAAACTGTTTTTT
CDR3: CASSRIRGLVNEKLFF

J: TRBJ1-3
D: .
length: 15
size: .
V: TRBV19
DNA: TGTGCCAGTGAGGAGGAGGCTTACTCTGGAAACACCATATATTTT
CDR3: CASEEEAYSGNTIYF

J: TRBJ2-1
D: TRBD2
length: 17
size: .
V: TRBV4-2
DNA: TGTGCCAGCAGCCAAGATATTAGCGGGAGGAGGGTCGATGAGCAGTTCTTC
CDR3: CASSQDISGRRVDEQFF

J: TRBJ2-1
D: TRBD2
length: 15
size: .
V: TRBV6-2/TRBV6-3
DNA: TGTGCCAGCAGCCCCGAAGTAGCGGGGTGGATTTGGCAGTTCTTC
CDR3: CASSPEVAGWIWQFF

J: TRBJ2-2
D: .
length: 17
size: once
V: TRBV5-1
DNA: TGCGCCAGCAGCTTGGCCAAACAGAACATACCCACCGGGGAGCTGTTTTTT
CDR3: CASSLAKQNIPTGELFF

J: TRBJ1-5
D: .
length: 15
size: few
V: TRBV2
DNA: TGTGCCAGCAGTGTGGGACATCTTAGCAATCAGCCCCAGCATTTT
CDR3: CASSVGHLSNQPQHF

J: TRBJ2-5
D: .
length: 13
size: .
V: TRBV29-1
DNA: TGCAGCGTTGAAGTTCTCATGGGTGAGACCCAGTACTTC
CDR3: CSVEVLMGETQYF

J: TRBJ2-1
D: .
length: 14
size: once
V: TRBV19
DNA: TGTGCCAGTAGTATAGATCTCCAGGTTAATGAGCAGTTCTTC
CDR3: CASSIDLQVNEQFF

J: TRBJ2-3
D: TRBD2
length: 16
size: once
V: TRBV10-3
DNA: TGTGCCATCAAGGGAAGAGCGGGGGCTAGCACAGATACGCAGTATTTT
CDR3: CAIKGRAGASTDTQYF

J: TRBJ1-1
D: .
length: 15
size: .
V: TRBV19
DNA: TGTGCCAGTAGTCACGTTAGGGTATCTAACACTGAAGCTTTCTTT
CDR3: CASSHVRVSNTEAFF

J: TRBJ1-2
D: .
length: 14
size: .
V: TRBV18
DNA: TGTGCCAGCTCACCATCTGGGGGCGCCTATGGCTACACCTTC
CDR3: CASSPSGGAYGYTF

J: TRBJ2-1
D: TRBD2
length: 20
size: .
V: TRBV6-6
DNA: TGTGCCAGCAGCAACACCCCCGGGACTAGCGGGAGGGGGTCCTACAATGAGCAGTTCTTC
CDR3: CASSNTPGTSGRGSYNEQFF

J: TRBJ2-5
D: .
length: 14
size: .
V: TRBV5-1
DNA: TGCGCCAGCAGCTTGGCCCTCCAAAAAGAGACCCAGTACTTC
CDR3: CASSLALQKETQYF

J: TRBJ2-7
D: .
length: 14
size: .
V: TRBV27
DNA: TGTGCCAGCAGAGTCGTCTGGGACGGGGACGAGCAGTACTTC
CDR3: CASRVVWDGDEQYF

J: TRBJ1-1
D: .
length: 14
size: .
V: TRBV10-3
DNA: TGTGCCATCAGTGAGTCTGGGGGAAGCACTGAAGCTTTCTTT
CDR3: CAISESGGSTEAFF

J: TRBJ2-2
D: TRBD1
length: 16
size: .
V: TRBV7-7
DNA: TGTGCCAGCAGCTTAGCCGACAGGGAAGTCACCGGGGAGCTGTTTTTT
CDR3: CASSLADREVTGELFF

J: TRBJ1-1
D: .
length: 14
size: .
V: TRBV9
DNA: TGTGCCAGCAGCGTGACAGATAGGAACACTGAAGCTTTCTTT
CDR3: CASSVTDRNTEAFF

J: TRBJ1-2
D: .
length: 16
size: .
V: TRBV7-9
DNA: TGTGCCAGCAGCCAAACCGGGACAAGGACTGACTATGGCTACACCTTC
CDR3: CASSQTGTRTDYGYTF

J: TRBJ2-4
D: .
length: 16
size: .
V: TRBV30
DNA: TGTGCCTGGAGCTTAGACAGACGATTAGCCAAAAACATTCAGTACTTC
CDR3: CAWSLDRRLAKNIQYF

J: TRBJ1-2
D: .
length: 12
size: .
V: TRBV28
DNA: TGTGCCAGCCGAAGGGCGCTCGATGGCTACACCTTC
CDR3: CASRRALDGYTF

J: TRBJ2-1
D: .
length: 17
size: .
V: TRBV19
DNA: TGTGCCAGTAGTATCTCTGTCGGGACGGAGCTAAAGAATGAGCAGTTCTTC
CDR3: CASSISVGTELKNEQFF

J: TRBJ1-1
D: .
length: 12
size: .
V: TRBV27
DNA: TGTGCCAGCAGGAGGGGAAACACTGAAGCTTTCTTT
CDR3: CASRRGNTEAFF

J: TRBJ1-2
D: TRBD1
length: 14
size: .
V: TRBV27
DNA: TGTGCCAGCAGTCTACAGGGGGCACGGGATGGCTACACCTTC
CDR3: CASSLQGARDGYTF

J: TRBJ2-2
D: .
length: 14
size: .
V: TRBV6-6
DNA: TGTGCCAGCAGCTATCGGGGGAACACCGGGGAGCTGTTTTTT
CDR3: CASSYRGNTGELFF

J: TRBJ1-1
D: .
length: 14
size: .
V: TRBV29-1
DNA: TGCAGCGTTCAAACCGGGACAATAAACACTGAAGCTTTCTTT
CDR3: CSVQTGTINTEAFF

J: TRBJ2-5
D: TRBD2
length: 16
size: .
V: TRBV19
DNA: TGTGCCAGTAGTCCGGGGACTAGCGGGAGTCTTGAGACCCAGTACTTC
CDR3: CASSPGTSGSLETQYF

J: TRBJ1-2
D: .
length: 18
size: once
V: TRBV11-2
DNA: TGTGCCAGCACTTCTACGGCCCGGGGGACGACTCCTAACTATGGCTACACCTTC
CDR3: CASTSTARGTTPNYGYTF

J: TRBJ1-4
D: .
length: 12
size: .
V: TRBV27
DNA: TGTGCCAGCAGCCTACCTAATGAAAAACTGTTTTTT
CDR3: CASSLPNEKLFF

J: TRBJ1-2
D: .
length: 13
size: .
V: TRBV5-1
DNA: TGCGCCAGCAGTCGCGACAGTAACTATGGCTACACCTTC
CDR3: CASSRDSNYGYTF

J: TRBJ2-5
D: TRBD1
length: 16
size: .
V: TRBV7-9
DNA: TGTGCCAGCAGCTCCCGGGACAGGGTAATCCAAGAGACCCAGTACTTC
CDR3: CASSSRDRVIQETQYF

J: TRBJ2-2
D: TRBD2
length: 17
size: once
V: TRBV28
DNA: TGTGCCAGCAGTTTTCTGACGGGAGGGCCCGACACCGGGGAGCTGTTTTTT
CDR3: CASSFLTGGPDTGELFF

J: TRBJ1-5
D: TRBD1
length: 13
size: .
V: TRBV29-1
DNA: TGCAGCGTTGGGGACAGCCCGAATCAGCCCCAGCATTTT
CDR3: CSVGDSPNQPQHF

J: TRBJ1-3
D: .
length: 14
size: .
V: TRBV9
DNA: TGTGCCAGCAGCCCCGGAGGCTCTGGAAACACCATATATTTT
CDR3: CASSPGGSGNTIYF

J: TRBJ2-1
D: .
length: 15
size: .
V: TRBV10-1
DNA: TGCGCCAGCAGTGAAGCCATAAGCCCCTACAGTGAGCAGTTCTTC
CDR3: CASSEAISPYSEQFF

J: TRBJ1-1
D: TRBD1
length: 18
size: .
V: TRBV24-1
DNA: TGTGCCACCAGTGATTTCGGCCGAGACAGGGGATGGAACACTGAAGCTTTCTTT
CDR3: CATSDFGRDRGWNTEAFF

J: TRBJ2-5
D: .
length: 15
size: .
V: TRBV7-9
DNA: TGTGCCAGCAGCTTAGCGCGTCGGGAACAAGAGACCCAGTACTTC
CDR3: CASSLARREQETQYF

J: TRBJ1-1
D: TRBD1
length: 14
size: .
V: TRBV18
DNA: TGTGCCAGCTCACAAGGACAGGGGGCGACTGAAGCTTTCTTT
CDR3: CASSQGQGATEAFF

J: TRBJ1-6
D: TRBD1
length: 12
size: .
V: TRBV28
DNA: TGTGCCAGCACCACAGGGGTTTCACCCCTCCACTTT
CDR3: CASTTGVSPLHF

J: TRBJ2-4
D: .
length: 13
size: .
V: TRBV5-6
DNA: TGTGCCAGCAGCTTGGAGGCCAAAAACATTCAGTACTTC
CDR3: CASSLEAKNIQYF

J: TRBJ2-4
D: .
length: 16
size: .
V: TRBV23-1
DNA: TGCGCCAGCAGTCGAAGGAGGTTCCTAGCCAAAAACATTCAGTACTTC
CDR3: CASSRRRFLAKNIQYF

J: TRBJ1-1
D: .
length: 15
size: .
V: TRBV7-9
DNA: TGTGCCAGCAGCCTACAATGGGCGATCGGCACTGAAGCTTTCTTT
CDR3: CASSLQWAIGTEAFF

J: TRBJ1-2
D: .
length: 13
size: .
V: TRBV10-2
DNA: TGCGCCAGCAGTGATGTCTTGTCTCAGGGCTACACCTTC
CDR3: CASSDVLSQGYTF

J: TRBJ1-2
D: .
length: 12
size: once
V: TRBV18
DNA: TGTGCCAGCTCACCGGACACCTATGGCTACACCTTC
CDR3: CASSPDTYGYTF

J: TRBJ1-3
D: .
length: 17
size: .
V: TRBV5-1
DNA: TGCGCCAGCAGCTTGGATGGGACGACCCCCTCTGGAAACACCATATATTTT
CDR3: CASSLDGTTPSGNTIYF

J: TRBJ2-7
D: .
length: 14
size: .
V: TRBV7-2
DNA: TGTGCCAGCAGCTTAGAGTCCGGGCTACACGAGCAGTACTTC
CDR3: CASSLESGLHEQYF

J: TRBJ1-2
D: TRBD1
length: 15
size: .
V: TRBV4-2
DNA: TGTGCCAGCAGCGCACCGGGACAGGAAATATATGGCTACACCTTC
CDR3: CASSAPGQEIYGYTF

J: TRBJ2-1
D: .
length: 12
size: .
V: TRBV3-1/TRBV3-2
DNA: TGTGCCAGCAGCCAAGCTATAGCACACCTGTTCTTC
CDR3: CASSQAIAHLFF

J: TRBJ1-4
D: TRBD1
length: 20
size: .
V: TRBV6-1
DNA: TGTGCCAGCAGTGAAGTCCCGCTGGGACAGGGATTTATATCTAATGAAAAACTGTTTTTT
CDR3: CASSEVPLGQGFISNEKLFF

J: TRBJ2-1
D: .
length: 15
size: .
V: TRBV10-3
DNA: TGTGCCATCAGTGGTGGGGATAGCTCCTACAATGAGCAGTTCTTC
CDR3: CAISGGDSSYNEQFF

J: TRBJ2-1
D: .
length: 16
size: .
V: TRBV28
DNA: TGTGCCAGCAGTCCCCTCCTAGCGAGGACCTACAATGAGCAGTTCTTC
CDR3: CASSPLLARTYNEQFF

J: TRBJ1-1
D: .
length: 16
size: .
V: TRBV5-6
DNA: TGTGCCAGCAGCTTGGCCGGGAGGAGTTTGAACACTGAAGCTTTCTTT
CDR3: CASSLAGRSLNTEAFF

J: TRBJ2-7
D: TRBD1
length: 14
size: .
V: TRBV5-1
DNA: TGCGCCAGCAGCCTACGGACAGGGCACGACGAGCAGTACTTC
CDR3: CASSLRTGHDEQYF

J: TRBJ1-1
D: .
length: 12
size: .
V: TRBV5-1
DNA: TGCGCCAGCAGCGTGGGGAACACTGAAGCTTTCTTT
CDR3: CASSVGNTEAFF

J: TRBJ2-6
D: .
length: 18
size: .
V: TRBV21-1
DNA: TGTGCCAGCAGCCCCCAGAGGGACAGGGCATCTGGGGCCAACGTCCTGACTTTC
CDR3: CASSPQRDRASGANVLTF

J: TRBJ2-7
D: .
length: 14
size: .
V: TRBV7-2
DNA: TGTGCCAGCAGCCGCCGGACGGAAGCCTACGAGCAGTACTTC
CDR3: CASSRRTEAYEQYF

J: TRBJ2-7
D: TRBD2
length: 14
size: .
V: TRBV6-2/TRBV6-3
DNA: TGTGCCAGCAGTCGAGCGGGAGGGGGCTACGAGCAGTACTTC
CDR3: CASSRAGGGYEQYF